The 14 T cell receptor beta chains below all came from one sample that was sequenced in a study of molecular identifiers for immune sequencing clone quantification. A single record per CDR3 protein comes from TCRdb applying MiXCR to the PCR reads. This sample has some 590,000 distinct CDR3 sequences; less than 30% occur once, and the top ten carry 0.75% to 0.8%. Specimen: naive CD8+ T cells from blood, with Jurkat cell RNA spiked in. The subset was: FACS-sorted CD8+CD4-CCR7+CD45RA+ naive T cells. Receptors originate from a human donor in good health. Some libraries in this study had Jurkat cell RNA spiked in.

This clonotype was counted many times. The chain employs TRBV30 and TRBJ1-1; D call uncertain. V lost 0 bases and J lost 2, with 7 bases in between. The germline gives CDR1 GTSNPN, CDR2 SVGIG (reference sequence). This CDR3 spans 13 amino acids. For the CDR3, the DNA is TGTGCCTGGAGTGTAGGAGCCAACACTGAAGCTTTCTTT. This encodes CAWSVGANTEAFF.

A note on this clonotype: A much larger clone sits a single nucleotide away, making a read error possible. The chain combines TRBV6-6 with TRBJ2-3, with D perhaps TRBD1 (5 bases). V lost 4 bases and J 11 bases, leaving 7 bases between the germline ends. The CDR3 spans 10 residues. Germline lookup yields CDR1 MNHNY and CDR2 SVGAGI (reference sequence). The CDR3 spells CASSSDKQYF. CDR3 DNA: TGTGCCAGCAGTTCGGACAAGCAGTATTTT.

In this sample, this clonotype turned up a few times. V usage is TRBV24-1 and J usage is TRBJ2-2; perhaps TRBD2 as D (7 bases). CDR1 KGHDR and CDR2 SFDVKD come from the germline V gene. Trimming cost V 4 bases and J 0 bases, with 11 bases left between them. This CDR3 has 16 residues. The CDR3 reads CATSDRGATNTGELFF. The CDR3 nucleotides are TGTGCCACCAGTGACCGGGGGGCGACGAACACCGGGGAGCTGTTTTTT.

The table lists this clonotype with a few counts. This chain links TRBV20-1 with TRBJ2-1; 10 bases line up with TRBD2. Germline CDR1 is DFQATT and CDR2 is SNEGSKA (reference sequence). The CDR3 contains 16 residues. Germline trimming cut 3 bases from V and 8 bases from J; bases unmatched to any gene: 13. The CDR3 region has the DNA TGCAGTGCTAGGTCCCCCGGACTAGCGGATGGCTATGAGCAGTTCTTC. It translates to CSARSPGLADGYEQFF.

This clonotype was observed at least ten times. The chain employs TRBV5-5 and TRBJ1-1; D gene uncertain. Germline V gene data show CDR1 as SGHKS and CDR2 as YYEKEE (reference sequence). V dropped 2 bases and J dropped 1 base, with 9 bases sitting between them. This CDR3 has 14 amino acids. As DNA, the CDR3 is TGTGCCAGCAGCTTTACCGACGCGAACACTGAAGCTTTCTTT. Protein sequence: CASSFTDANTEAFF.

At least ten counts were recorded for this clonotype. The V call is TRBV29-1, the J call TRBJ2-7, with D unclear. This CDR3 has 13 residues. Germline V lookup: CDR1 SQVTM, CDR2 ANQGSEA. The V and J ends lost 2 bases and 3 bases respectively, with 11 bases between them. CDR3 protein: CSVEQFSDYEQYF. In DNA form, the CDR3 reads TGCAGCGTTGAACAGTTTTCCGACTACGAGCAGTACTTC.

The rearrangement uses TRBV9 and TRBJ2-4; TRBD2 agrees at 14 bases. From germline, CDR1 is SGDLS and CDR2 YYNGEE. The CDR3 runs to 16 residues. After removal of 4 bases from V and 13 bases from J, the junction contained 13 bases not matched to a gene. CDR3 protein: CASSPPQTSGRVGQYF. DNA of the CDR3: TGTGCCAGCAGCCCGCCCCAGACTAGCGGGAGGGTTGGACAGTACTTC.

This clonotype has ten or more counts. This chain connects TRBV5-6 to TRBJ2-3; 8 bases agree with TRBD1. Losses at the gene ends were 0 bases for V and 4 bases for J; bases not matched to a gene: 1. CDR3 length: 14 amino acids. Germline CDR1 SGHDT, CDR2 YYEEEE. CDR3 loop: CASSLVTGADTQYF. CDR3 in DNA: TGTGCCAGCAGCTTGGTGACAGGGGCAGATACGCAGTATTTT.

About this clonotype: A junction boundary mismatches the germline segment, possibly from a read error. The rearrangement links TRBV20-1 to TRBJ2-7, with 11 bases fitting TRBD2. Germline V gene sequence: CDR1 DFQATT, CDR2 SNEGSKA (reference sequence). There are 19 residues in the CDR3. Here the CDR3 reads CSARDGPTSGTIIHYAQYF. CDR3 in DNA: TGCAGTGCTAGAGATGGCCCGACTAGCGGGACGATAATACACTACGCGCAGTACTTC.

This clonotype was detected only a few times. This CDR3 is CASSYQYTNYGYTF. The CDR3 DNA sequence: TGTGCCAGCAGTTACCAGTATACTAACTATGGCTACACCTTC. The rearrangement joins TRBV6-5 to TRBJ1-2, with D uncertain. Germline V lookup: CDR1 MNHEY, CDR2 SVGAGI. V shed 2 bases and J shed 0 bases, with 7 bases lying between them. The CDR3 length is 14 residues.

The DNA for the CDR3 is TGTGCCAGCAGTTTAACTAGCGGTAAATACAATGAGCAGTTCTTC. This gives the protein CASSLTSGKYNEQFF. This chain links TRBV12-3 or TRBV12-4 with TRBJ2-1; TRBD2 agrees at 8 bases. J was trimmed by 4 bases and V by 2 bases; bases with no gene match: 4. The CDR3 has 15 amino acids.

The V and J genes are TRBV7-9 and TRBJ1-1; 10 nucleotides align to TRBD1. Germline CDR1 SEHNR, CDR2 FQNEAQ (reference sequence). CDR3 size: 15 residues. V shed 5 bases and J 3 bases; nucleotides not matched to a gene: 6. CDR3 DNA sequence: TGTGCCAGCAGCGCCCAGACAGGGGGCCACACTGAAGCTTTCTTT. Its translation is CASSAQTGGHTEAFF.

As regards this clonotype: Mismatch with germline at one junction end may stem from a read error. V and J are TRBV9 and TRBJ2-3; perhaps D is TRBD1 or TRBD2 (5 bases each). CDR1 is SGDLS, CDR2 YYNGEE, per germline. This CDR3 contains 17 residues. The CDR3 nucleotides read TGTGCCAGCAGCGTTGCAGGGACCAGAGTGTCCACAGGTACGCAGTATTTT. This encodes CASSVAGTRVSTGTQYF.

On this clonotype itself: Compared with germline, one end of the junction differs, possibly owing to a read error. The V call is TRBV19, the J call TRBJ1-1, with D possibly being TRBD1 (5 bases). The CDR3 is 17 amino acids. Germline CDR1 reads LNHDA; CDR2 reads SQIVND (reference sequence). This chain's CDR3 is CAGSTPDKLSMNTEAFF. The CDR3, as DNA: TGTGCCGGTAGTACCCCGGACAAACTTAGCATGAACACTGAAGCTTTCTTT. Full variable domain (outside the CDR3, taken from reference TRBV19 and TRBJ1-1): DGGITQSPKYLFRKEGQNVTLSCEQNLNHDAMYWYRQDPGQGLRLIYYSQIVNDFQKGDIAEGYSVSREKKESFPLTVTSAQKNPTAFYLCAGSTPDKLSMNTEAFFGQGTRLTVV.